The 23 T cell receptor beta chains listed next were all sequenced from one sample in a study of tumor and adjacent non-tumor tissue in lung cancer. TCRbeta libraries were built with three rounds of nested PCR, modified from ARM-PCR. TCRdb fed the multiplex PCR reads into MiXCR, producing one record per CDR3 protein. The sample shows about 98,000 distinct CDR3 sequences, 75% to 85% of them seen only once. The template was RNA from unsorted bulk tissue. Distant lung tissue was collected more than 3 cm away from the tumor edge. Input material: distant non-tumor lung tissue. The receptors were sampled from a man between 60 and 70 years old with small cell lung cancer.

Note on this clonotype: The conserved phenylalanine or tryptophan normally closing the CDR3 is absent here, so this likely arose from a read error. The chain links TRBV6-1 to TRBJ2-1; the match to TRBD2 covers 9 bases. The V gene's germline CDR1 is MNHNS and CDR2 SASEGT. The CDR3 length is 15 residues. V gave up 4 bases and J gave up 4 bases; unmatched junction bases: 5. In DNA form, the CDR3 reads TGTGCCAGCAGTGTGGGCGGGGGGGGATACAATGAGCAGTTCTCC. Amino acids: CASSVGGGGYNEQFS.

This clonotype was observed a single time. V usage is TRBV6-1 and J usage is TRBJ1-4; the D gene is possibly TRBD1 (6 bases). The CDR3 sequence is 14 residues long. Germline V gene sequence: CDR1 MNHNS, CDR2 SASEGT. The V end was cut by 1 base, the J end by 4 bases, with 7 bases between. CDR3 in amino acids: CASSEVQGNEKLFF. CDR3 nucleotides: TGTGCCAGCAGTGAAGTACAGGGTAATGAAAAACTGTTTTTT.

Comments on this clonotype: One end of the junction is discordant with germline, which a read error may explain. CDR3 in amino acids: CSLEGRDRVYNEQFF. The CDR3 coding sequence is TGCAGCCTTGAAGGTCGAGACAGGGTGTACAATGAGCAGTTCTTC. The V and J genes are TRBV29-1 and TRBJ2-1, with 7 bases fitting TRBD1. This CDR3 is 15 amino acids long. From germline, CDR1 is SQVTM and CDR2 ANQGSEA.

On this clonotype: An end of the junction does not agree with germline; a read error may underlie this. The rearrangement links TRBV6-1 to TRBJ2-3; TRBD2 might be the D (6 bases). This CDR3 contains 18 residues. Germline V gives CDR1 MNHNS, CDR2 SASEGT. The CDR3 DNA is TGTGCCAGCAGCCCCCTAGGGGCGGGACTCTTGGGCTCGGAGCAGCTGTGTTTT. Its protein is CASSPLGAGLLGSEQLCF.

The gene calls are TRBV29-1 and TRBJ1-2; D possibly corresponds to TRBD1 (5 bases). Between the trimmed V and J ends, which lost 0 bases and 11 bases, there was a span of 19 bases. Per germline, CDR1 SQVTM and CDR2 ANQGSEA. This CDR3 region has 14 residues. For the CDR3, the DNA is TGCAGCGTTGAAGAGGAAGAAGGGGTGAATAGTTACACCTTC. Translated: CSVEEEEGVNSYTF. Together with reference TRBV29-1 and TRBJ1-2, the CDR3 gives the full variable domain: SAVISQKPSRDICQRGTSLTIQCQVDSQVTMMFWYRQQPGQSLTLIATANQGSEATYESGFVIDKFPISRPNLTFSTLTVSNMSPEDSSIYLCSVEEEEGVNSYTFGSGTRLTVV.

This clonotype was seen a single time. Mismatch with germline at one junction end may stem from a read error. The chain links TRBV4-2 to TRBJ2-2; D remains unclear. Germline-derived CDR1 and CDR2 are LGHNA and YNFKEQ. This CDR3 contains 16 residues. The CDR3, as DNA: TGTGCCAGAAGCCAACATCTTAGGGCGAACACCGGGGAGCTGTTTTTT. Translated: CARSQHLRANTGELFF.

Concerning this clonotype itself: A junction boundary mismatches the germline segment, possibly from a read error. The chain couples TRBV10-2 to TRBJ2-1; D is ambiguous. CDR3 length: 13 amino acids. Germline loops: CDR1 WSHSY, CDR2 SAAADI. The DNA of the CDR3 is TGCGTCAGCAGTGATTCTAGGGTGGGTGAGAAGTTCTTC. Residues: CVSSDSRVGEKFF.

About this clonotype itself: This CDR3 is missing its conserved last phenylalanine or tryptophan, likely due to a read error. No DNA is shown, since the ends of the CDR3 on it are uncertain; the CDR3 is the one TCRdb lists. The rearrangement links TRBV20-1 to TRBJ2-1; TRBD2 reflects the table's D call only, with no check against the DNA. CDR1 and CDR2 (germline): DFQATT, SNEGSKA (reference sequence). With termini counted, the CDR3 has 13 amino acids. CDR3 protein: CSVKTSGHNEHFL.

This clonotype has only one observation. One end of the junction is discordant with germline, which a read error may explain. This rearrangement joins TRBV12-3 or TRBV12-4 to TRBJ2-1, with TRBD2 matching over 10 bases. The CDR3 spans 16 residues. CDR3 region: CANSPLLAGAYNEQFF. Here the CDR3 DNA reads TGTGCCAACAGTCCCCTCCTAGCGGGGGCCTACAATGAGCAGTTCTTC.

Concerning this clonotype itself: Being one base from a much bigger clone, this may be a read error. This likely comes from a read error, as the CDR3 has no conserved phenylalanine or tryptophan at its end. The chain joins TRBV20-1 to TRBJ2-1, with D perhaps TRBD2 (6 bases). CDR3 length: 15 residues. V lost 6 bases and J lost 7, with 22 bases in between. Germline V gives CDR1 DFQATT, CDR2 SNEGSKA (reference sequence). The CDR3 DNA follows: TGCAGTGCCACTATAGCGGAGAAAGCCTCTAATGAGCAGTTCATC. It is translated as CSATIAEKASNEQFI.

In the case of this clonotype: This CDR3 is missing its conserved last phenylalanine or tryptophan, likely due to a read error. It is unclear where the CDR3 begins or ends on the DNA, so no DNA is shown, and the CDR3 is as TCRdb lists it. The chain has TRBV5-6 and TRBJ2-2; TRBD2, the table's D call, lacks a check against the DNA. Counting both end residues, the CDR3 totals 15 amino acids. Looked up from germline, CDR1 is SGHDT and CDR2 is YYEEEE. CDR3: CASSLGGRPAGEPFY.

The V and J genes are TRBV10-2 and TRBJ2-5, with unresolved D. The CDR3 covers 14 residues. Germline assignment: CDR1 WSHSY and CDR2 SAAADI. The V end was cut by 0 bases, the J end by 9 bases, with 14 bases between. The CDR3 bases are TGCGCCAGCAGTGAGTCTGTTAGCTGCCTGTCCCAGTACTTC. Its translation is CASSESVSCLSQYF.

The CDR3 DNA is TGCAGCGTGACCGGGACTAGCGGGTTCACCGGGGAGCTGTTTTTT. The encoded protein is CSVTGTSGFTGELFF. V usage is TRBV29-1 and J usage is TRBJ2-2; TRBD2 aligns across 12 bases. The CDR3 extends over 15 amino acids. Germline CDR1 reads SQVTM; CDR2 reads ANQGSEA. V gave up 6 bases and J gave up 4 bases; unmatched junction bases: 6.

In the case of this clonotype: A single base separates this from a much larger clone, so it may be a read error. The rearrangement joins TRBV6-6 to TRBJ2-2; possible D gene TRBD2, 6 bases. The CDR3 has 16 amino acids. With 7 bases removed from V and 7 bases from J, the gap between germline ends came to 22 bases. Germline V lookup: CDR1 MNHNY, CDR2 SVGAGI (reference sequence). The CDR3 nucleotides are TGTGCCAGCAATACCCCGAAAGGAGGGCCCGGCGGGGAGCTGTTTTTT. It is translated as CASNTPKGGPGGELFF.

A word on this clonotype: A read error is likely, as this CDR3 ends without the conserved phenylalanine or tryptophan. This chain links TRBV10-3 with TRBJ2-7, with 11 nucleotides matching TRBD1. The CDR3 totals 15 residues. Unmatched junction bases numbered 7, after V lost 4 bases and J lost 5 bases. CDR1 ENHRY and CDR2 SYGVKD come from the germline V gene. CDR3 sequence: CAISGTGGQLDEQYL. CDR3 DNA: TGTGCCATCAGTGGGACAGGGGGCCAGTTGGACGAGCAGTACCTC.

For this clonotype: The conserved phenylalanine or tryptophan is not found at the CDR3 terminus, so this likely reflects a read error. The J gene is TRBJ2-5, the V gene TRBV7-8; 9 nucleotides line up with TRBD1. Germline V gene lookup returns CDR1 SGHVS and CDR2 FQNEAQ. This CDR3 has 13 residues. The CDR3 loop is CASNIDRGETQYI. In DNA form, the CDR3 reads TGTGCTAGCAACATAGACAGGGGGGAGACCCAGTACATC.

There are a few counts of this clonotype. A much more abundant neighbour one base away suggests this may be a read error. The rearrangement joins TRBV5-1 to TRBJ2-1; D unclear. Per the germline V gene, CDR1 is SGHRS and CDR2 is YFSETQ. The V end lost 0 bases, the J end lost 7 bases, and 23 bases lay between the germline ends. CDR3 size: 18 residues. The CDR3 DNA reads TGCGCCAGCAGCTTGGACAGCATTATAGTGGGAAGCTGGAATGAGCAGTTCTTC. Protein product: CASSLDSIIVGSWNEQFF.

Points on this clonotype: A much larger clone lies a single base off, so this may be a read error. CDR3 DNA: TGCGCCAGCAGCGTGCAACAGGGCACTGAAGCTTTCTTT. This translates into CASSVQQGTEAFF. The genes are TRBV5-1 and TRBJ1-1, with D perhaps matching TRBD1 (6 bases). V was cut by 4 bases and J by 4 bases, with 11 bases left in between. CDR3 length: 13 residues. Germline loops: CDR1 SGHRS, CDR2 YFSETQ.

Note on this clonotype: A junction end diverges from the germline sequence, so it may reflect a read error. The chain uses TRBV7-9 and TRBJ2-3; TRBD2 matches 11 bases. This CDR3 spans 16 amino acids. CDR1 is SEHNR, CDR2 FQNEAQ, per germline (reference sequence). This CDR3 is CDSSLGLAGGPDTQYF. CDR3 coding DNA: TGTGACAGCAGCCTGGGGCTAGCGGGAGGTCCAGATACGCAGTATTTT. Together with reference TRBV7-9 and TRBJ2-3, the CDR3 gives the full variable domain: DTGVSQNPRHKITKRGQNVTFRCDPISEHNRLYWYRQTLGQGPEFLTYFQNEAQLEKSRLLSDRFSAERPKGSFSTLEIQRTEQGDSAMYLCDSSLGLAGGPDTQYFGPGTRLTVL.

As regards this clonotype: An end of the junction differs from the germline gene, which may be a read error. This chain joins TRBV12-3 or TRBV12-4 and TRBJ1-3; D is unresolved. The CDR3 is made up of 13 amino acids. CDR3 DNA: TGTGCCAGCAGTGTAGGGAAGGCTGGCACCATGTATTTT. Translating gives CASSVGKAGTMYF.

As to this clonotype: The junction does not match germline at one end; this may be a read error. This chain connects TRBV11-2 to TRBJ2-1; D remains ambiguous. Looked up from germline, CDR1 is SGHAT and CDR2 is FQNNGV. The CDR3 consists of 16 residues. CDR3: CVSIPTPSLTYNEQFF. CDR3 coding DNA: TGTGTCAGCATTCCCACCCCATCACTAACCTACAACGAGCAGTTCTTC.

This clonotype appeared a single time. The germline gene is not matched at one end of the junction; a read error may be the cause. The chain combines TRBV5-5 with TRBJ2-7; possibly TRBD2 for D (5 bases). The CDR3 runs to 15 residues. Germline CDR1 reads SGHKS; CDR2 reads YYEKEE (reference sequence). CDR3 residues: CASSWRVGSSYKQYF. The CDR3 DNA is TGTGCCAGCAGCTGGCGGGTGGGGTCATCCTACAAGCAGTACTTC.

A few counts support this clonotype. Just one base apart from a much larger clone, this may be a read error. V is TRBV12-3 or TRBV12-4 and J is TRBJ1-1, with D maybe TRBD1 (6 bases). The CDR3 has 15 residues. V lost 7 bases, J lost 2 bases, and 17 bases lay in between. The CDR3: CASIARRGSNTEAFF. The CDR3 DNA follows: TGTGCCAGCATCGCAAGGAGGGGGAGCAACACTGAAGCTTTCTTT.